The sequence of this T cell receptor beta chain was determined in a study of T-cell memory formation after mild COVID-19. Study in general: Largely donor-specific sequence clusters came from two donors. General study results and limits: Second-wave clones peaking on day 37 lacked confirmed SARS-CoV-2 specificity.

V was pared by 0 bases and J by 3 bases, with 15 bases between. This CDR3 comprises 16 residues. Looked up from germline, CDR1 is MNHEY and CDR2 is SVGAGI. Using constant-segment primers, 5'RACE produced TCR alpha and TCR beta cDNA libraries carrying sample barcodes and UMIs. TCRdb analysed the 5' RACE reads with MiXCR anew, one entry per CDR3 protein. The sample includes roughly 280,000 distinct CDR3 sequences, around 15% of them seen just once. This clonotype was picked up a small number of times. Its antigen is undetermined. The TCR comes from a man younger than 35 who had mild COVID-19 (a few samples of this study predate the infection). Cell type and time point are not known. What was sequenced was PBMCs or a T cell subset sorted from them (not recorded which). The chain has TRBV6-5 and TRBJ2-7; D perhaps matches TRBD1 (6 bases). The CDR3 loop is CASSYSLGASGYEQYF. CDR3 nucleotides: TGTGCCAGCAGTTACTCACTGGGGGCTTCGGGCTACGAGCAGTACTTC.